This T cell receptor (beta chain) was found in a study of identical twins. V lost 8 bases, J lost 2 bases, and 7 bases lay in between. The CDR3 runs to 11 residues. Germline CDR1 and CDR2: SQVTM and ANQGSEA. TCRdb redid the calling of the 5' RACE reads with MiXCR, one entry per CDR3 protein. Found here are under 300,000 distinct CDR3 sequences, about 13% of them singletons; the top ten hold 4%. These data were also reused for a study on yellow fever vaccine responses in identical twins.

The specimen was memory (CD45RO+) T cells sorted from blood. This sequence originates from a woman between 18 and 29 years old in good health. This chain links TRBV29-1 with TRBJ2-1, with D tentatively TRBD2 (5 bases). CDR3 in amino acids: CSPGTYNEQFF. The CDR3 DNA sequence: TGCAGCCCGGGGACCTACAATGAGCAGTTCTTC.